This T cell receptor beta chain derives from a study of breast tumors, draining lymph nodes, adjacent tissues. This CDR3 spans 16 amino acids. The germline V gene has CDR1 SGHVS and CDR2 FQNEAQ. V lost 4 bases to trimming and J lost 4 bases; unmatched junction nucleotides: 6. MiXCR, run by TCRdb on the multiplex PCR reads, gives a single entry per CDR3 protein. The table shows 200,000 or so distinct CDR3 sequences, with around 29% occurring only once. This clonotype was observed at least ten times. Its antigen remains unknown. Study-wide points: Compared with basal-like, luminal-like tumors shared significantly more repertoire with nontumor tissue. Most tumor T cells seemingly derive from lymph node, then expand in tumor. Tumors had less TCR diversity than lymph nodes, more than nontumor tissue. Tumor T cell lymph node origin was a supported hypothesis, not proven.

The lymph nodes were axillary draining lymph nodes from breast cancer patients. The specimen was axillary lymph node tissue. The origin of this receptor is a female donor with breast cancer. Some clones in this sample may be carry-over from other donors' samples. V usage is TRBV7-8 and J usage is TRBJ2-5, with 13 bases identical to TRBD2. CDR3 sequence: CASSSGRLAGGETQYF. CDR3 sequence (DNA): TGTGCCAGCAGCTCGGGAAGACTAGCGGGGGGAGAGACCCAGTACTTC.